This TCR beta chain emerged from a study of regulatory T cells in long-lasting Graves disease. This clonotype turned up a few times. Antigen: not known. Broader study findings: Not thyroid tissue but only peripheral blood was studied. Persistent Graves' patients showed less TCR diversity than newly diagnosed ones.

The V gene lost 6 bases and the J gene lost 8 bases, with 19 bases spanning the gap. The V gene's germline CDR1 is MNHNS and CDR2 SASEGT. There are 15 residues in the CDR3. Documented time point: persistent/refractory GD, antithyroid drugs over 5 years with positive TRAb. Researchers made the TCR library from RNA that was extracted from PBMCs. Through Arm-PCR of CDR3 regions and iRepertoire HTBI primers, TCR beta libraries were built. TCRdb itself ran the multiplex PCR reads through MiXCR, one entry per CDR3 protein. The data show 300,000 to 350,000 distinct CDR3 sequences, with less than 20% seen just once and 25% to 35% held by the top ten.

The J gene is TRBJ1-4, the V gene TRBV6-1; maybe TRBD1 (6 bases). The sample here was peripheral blood mononuclear cells (PBMCs), taken when the disease was refractory, from a patient treated with antithyroid drugs. This clonotype was obtained from a female donor with Graves disease. The CDR3 DNA follows: TGTGCCAGCAGCCTCACCTACAGGGTCGGAGAAAAACTGTTTTTT. This translates into CASSLTYRVGEKLFF.